The clone carrying this TCR beta chain showed up just a few times. No antigen is known for it. The data originate from a study of cytomegalovirus exposure and HLA in healthy donors. Findings and limits, study-wide: TRBV6-2, TRBV6-3 and other indistinguishable V segments were excluded. Analysis performed later found over 15,000 TCR beta sequences associated with HLA alleles at 0.05 false discovery rate. The authors later linked a missense DCLRE1C variant to TCR beta V- and J-gene trimming. Researchers reported in a later analysis that common viral pathogens appeared linked to several top clusters.

A multiplex PCR was run with 60 Vbeta primers and 13 Jbeta primers. The table came from immunoSEQ multiplex PCR; TCRdb's copy has only in-frame clones and leaves some out. This sample has around 100,000 clones, with approximately 81% found just once. The CDR3 runs to 16 residues. V lost 3 bases and J lost 4, with 17 bases in between. Germline V gene lookup returns CDR1 KGHSH and CDR2 LQKENI. This sequence originates from a woman aged 65 to 85 in good health and CMV-seropositive. Sequencing was done on a sample of PBMCs. The J gene is TRBJ2-3, the V gene TRBV18, with D possibly matching TRBD1 (6 bases). The CDR3 coding sequence is TGTGCCAGCTCACCTGATAGGCTGGGGGCGGCAGATACGCAGTATTTT. It encodes CASSPDRLGAADTQYF.